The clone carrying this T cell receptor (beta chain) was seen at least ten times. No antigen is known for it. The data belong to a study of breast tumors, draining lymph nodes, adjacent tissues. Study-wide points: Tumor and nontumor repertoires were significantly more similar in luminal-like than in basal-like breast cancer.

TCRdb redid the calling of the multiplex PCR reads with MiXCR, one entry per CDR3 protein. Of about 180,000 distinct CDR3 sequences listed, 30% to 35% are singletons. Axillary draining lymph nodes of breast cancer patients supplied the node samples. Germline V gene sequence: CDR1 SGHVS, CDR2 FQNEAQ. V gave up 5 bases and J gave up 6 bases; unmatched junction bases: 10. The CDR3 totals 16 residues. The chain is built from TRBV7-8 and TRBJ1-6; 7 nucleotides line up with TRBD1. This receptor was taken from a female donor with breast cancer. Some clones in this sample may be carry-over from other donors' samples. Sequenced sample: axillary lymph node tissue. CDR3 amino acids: CASSHLSGDSNSPLHF. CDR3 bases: TGTGCCAGCAGCCACCTCAGTGGGGACAGTAATTCACCCCTCCACTTT.